This T cell receptor (beta chain) was sequenced for a study of healthy donors' naive CD4 and CD8 T cells. Across the whole study: Donors spanned ages 20-25, 40-50 and 60-70 years, half female. All functional IMGT TCR alpha variants were covered by new primers.

TCR libraries were built from 400 to 650 ng of total RNA by linear amplification. TCRdb ran MiXCR on the reads and lists one entry per CDR3 protein. The profile shows about 180,000 distinct CDR3 sequences, 65% to 75% of them singletons. This CDR3 comprises 13 residues. Germline CDR1 is LNHDA and CDR2 is SQIVND (reference sequence). Trimming took off 4 bases at V and 7 bases at J, with 11 bases between the two ends. The rearrangement links TRBV19 to TRBJ2-1; unclear D gene. Sequenced input: naive CD4+ and CD8+ T cells sorted from blood, pooled from several donors. The sequence came from a pool of human donors in good health; the sample pools cells from several healthy donors. CDR3 amino acids: CASSSRPGNEQFF. The DNA for the CDR3 is TGTGCCAGTAGTAGCCGACCCGGGAATGAGCAGTTCTTC.